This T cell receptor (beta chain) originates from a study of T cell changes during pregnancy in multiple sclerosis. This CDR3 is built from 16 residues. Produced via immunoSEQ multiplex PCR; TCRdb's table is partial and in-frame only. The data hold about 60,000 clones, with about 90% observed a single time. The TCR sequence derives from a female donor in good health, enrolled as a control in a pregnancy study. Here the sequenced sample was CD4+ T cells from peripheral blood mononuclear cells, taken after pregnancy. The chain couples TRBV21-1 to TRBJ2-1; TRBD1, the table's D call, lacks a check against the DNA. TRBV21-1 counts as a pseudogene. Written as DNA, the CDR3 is TGTGCCAGCAGCCTCCGGACAGGGACGATCTCTAATGAGCAGTTCTTC. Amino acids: CASSLRTGTISNEQFF.